The 22 T cell receptor beta chains given below trace back to one sample, sequenced in a study of T cells in localized non-small cell lung cancer. TCRdb keeps only in-frame clones here, not all; method: immunoSEQ multiplex PCR. This table holds thousands of clones, 25% to 35% found once. Sequencing was performed on lung tumor tissue, taken before any cancer treatment. The receptors derive from a female donor over 55 with stage II squamous cell lung carcinoma.

This clone showed up just a few times. The chain combines TRBV11-3 with TRBJ2-1; TRBD2 matches at 7 bases. The V gene's germline CDR1 is SGHNT and CDR2 YENEEA. CDR3 size: 14 residues. The ends lost 3 bases at V and 8 bases at J; junction bases unmatched: 7. The CDR3 DNA reads TGTGCCAGCAGCTTTTCGGGGGGTGGCGATGAGCAGTTCTTC. It translates to CASSFSGGGDEQFF.

The V gene is TRBV15, the J gene TRBJ2-7, with D possibly TRBD2 on 6 matching bases. The V end was cut by 0 bases, the J end by 4 bases, with 16 bases between. Looked up from germline, CDR1 is LNHNV and CDR2 is YYDKDF (reference sequence). The length of the CDR3 is 16 residues. The CDR3 is CATSRDLADGGYEQYF. CDR3 nucleotides: TGTGCCACCAGCAGAGATCTGGCAGATGGAGGGTACGAGCAGTACTTC.

The gene calls are TRBV11-3 and TRBJ1-2; no clear D. This CDR3 comprises 14 residues. The germline V gene has CDR1 SGHNT and CDR2 YENEEA. Between the trimmed V and J ends, which lost 4 bases and 8 bases, there was a span of 17 bases. The DNA for the CDR3 is TGTGCCAGCAGCTCCGGTAGATCCCGGAGAGGCTACACCTTC. Translating it yields CASSSGRSRRGYTF. The whole variable domain, remainder taken from reference TRBV11-3 and TRBJ1-2, is EAGVVQSPRYKIIEKKQPVAFWCNPISGHNTLYWYLQNLGQGPELLIRYENEEAVDDSQLPKDRFSAERLKGVDSTLKIQPAELGDSAVYLCASSSGRSRRGYTFGSGTRLTVV.

The chain joins TRBV6-8 to TRBJ2-1, with 8 bases aligning to TRBD1. CDR3 size: 13 residues. CDR1 is MNHGY and CDR2 is SAAAGT in the germline V gene. V lost 6 bases, J lost 4 bases, and 2 bases stayed unmatched. The CDR3 region is CASSRQGYNEQFF. The CDR3, as DNA: TGTGCCAGCAGCAGACAGGGGTACAATGAGCAGTTCTTC.

This clone occurred a few times. The CDR3 protein is CASSLLGGSNEQYF. The DNA for the CDR3 is TGTGCCAGCAGTTTACTGGGGGGGTCAAACGAGCAGTACTTC. The chain is built from TRBV28 and TRBJ2-7; TRBD2 agrees at 7 bases. With 2 bases clipped from V and 5 bases from J, the junction kept 6 bases outside the gene matches. CDR3 length: 14 amino acids. Germline-derived CDR1 and CDR2 are MDHEN and SYDVKM.

This clone was counted between two and nine times. The chain carries TRBV25-1 and TRBJ2-1; no firm D call. Germline V gene sequence: CDR1 MGHDK, CDR2 SYGVNS. Trimming cost V 7 bases and J 0 bases, with 16 bases left between them. The CDR3 contains 16 residues. CDR3 DNA: TGTGCCAGCAATCCGTCAAACCCGGGCTCCTACAATGAGCAGTTCTTC. Its translation: CASNPSNPGSYNEQFF.

The gene calls are TRBV6-8 and TRBJ1-4; D gene unclear. In germline, CDR1 is MNHGY, CDR2 SAAAGT. This CDR3 has 13 residues. Between the trimmed V and J ends, which lost 4 bases and 3 bases, there was a span of 6 bases. The CDR3 region has the DNA TGTGCCAGCAGTTCCCGCCCTAATGAAAAACTGTTTTTT. Translation gives CASSSRPNEKLFF.

This clone is classed as large (0.1 to 1%). V gene TRBV11-3 combines with J gene TRBJ1-1; no clear D. CDR3 size: 15 residues. V was pared by 5 bases and J by 1 base, with 14 bases between. Looked up from germline, CDR1 is SGHNT and CDR2 is YENEEA. The CDR3 here is CASSAFPVGNTEAFF. DNA of the CDR3: TGTGCCAGCAGCGCGTTTCCAGTTGGGAACACTGAAGCTTTCTTT.

The chain joins TRBV6-8 to TRBJ1-5; unclear D gene. The germline V gene has CDR1 MNHGY and CDR2 SAAAGT. CDR3 size: 14 residues. V was pared by 0 bases and J by 1 base, with 4 bases between. The CDR3 DNA reads TGTGCCAGCAGTTACTCGGGGAGCAATCAGCCCCAGCATTTT. Its protein is CASSYSGSNQPQHF.

The V and J genes are TRBV19 and TRBJ1-5, with no clear D. Trimming left V 1 base short and J 7 bases short, with 17 bases between. The CDR3 covers 16 residues. The V gene's germline CDR1 is LNHDA and CDR2 SQIVND (reference sequence). The CDR3, as DNA: TGTGCCAGTAGTATAGTCTCGGCAGACGGTCGACAGCCCCAGCATTTT. Translated, it gives CASSIVSADGRQPQHF.

This clone showed up just once. The chain uses TRBV18 and TRBJ2-7, with 9 bases fitting TRBD1. V trimming: 4 bases; J trimming: 1 base; junction bases outside the gene matches: 11. The CDR3 length is 17 residues. The germline V gene encodes CDR1 KGHSH and CDR2 LQKENI. CDR3 in DNA: TGTGCCAGCTCACTAACAACGCCCGGGACAGGGTCCTACGAGCAGTACTTC. Residues: CASSLTTPGTGSYEQYF.

This clone was counted once. This chain connects TRBV5-1 to TRBJ1-3; TRBD1 matches 7 bases. The CDR3 sequence is 15 residues long. Germline V gives CDR1 SGHRS, CDR2 YFSETQ. J lost 4 bases, V lost 0 bases, and 4 bases had no gene match. The CDR3 DNA sequence: TGCGCCAGCAGCTTGGATTCGGGACAGGGAAACACCATATATTTT. This gives the protein CASSLDSGQGNTIYF. The complete variable domain, with remaining parts taken from reference TRBV5-1 and TRBJ1-3, reads KAGVTQTPRYLIKTRGQQVTLSCSPISGHRSVSWYQQTPGQGLQFLFEYFSETQRNKGNFPGRFSGRQFSNSRSEMNVSTLELGDSALYLCASSLDSGQGNTIYFGEGSWLTVV.

The chain joins TRBV28 to TRBJ2-5; D remains ambiguous. CDR1 and CDR2 (germline): MDHEN, SYDVKM. The ends were cut back, 5 bases at V and 0 bases at J, with 7 bases in the middle. CDR3 size: 13 residues. The CDR3 DNA is TGTGCCAGCAGTCGGCAGTACCAAGAGACCCAGTACTTC. Protein product: CASSRQYQETQYF.

Comment on this clone: The junction shows a germline mismatch at one end, possibly a read error. The rearrangement uses TRBV9 and TRBJ1-5; D unclear. This CDR3 spans 15 amino acids. Germline V gives CDR1 SGDLS, CDR2 YYNGEE. CDR3 in DNA: TGTGCCAGCAGTGTAGTACTAGGTGGCAATCAGCCCCAGCATTTT. As protein: CASSVVLGGNQPQHF. The full variable domain, in which reference TRBV9 and TRBJ1-5 provide the parts outside the CDR3, is DSGVTQTPKHLITATGQRVTLRCSPRSGDLSVYWYQQSLDQGLQFLIQYYNGEERAKGNILERFSAQQFPDLHSELNLSSLELGDSALYFCASSVVLGGNQPQHFGDGTRLSIL.

This sequence joins TRBV11-3 and TRBJ2-5; TRBD2 aligns across 8 bases. The CDR3 loop spans 14 amino acids. Germline values: CDR1 SGHNT, CDR2 YENEEA. Losses at the gene ends were 6 bases for V and 5 bases for J; bases not matched to a gene: 8. CDR3 bases: TGTGCCAGCAGGTTTAGCGGGGACGGGGAGACCCAGTACTTC. As protein: CASRFSGDGETQYF.

This clone was detected a few times. The rearrangement uses TRBV6-8 and TRBJ2-7, with 8 bases lining up with TRBD2. The germline V gene encodes CDR1 MNHGY and CDR2 SAAAGT. The CDR3 is 14 residues long. With 2 bases clipped from V and 3 bases from J, the junction kept 3 bases outside the gene matches. This CDR3 is CASSYGTSFYEQYF. DNA for the CDR3: TGTGCCAGCAGTTACGGGACTAGTTTCTACGAGCAGTACTTC.

J is TRBJ1-2 and V is TRBV28, with TRBD1 matching over 7 bases. V lost 6 bases, J lost 6 bases, and 10 bases stayed unmatched. The CDR3 spans 14 residues. Germline assignment: CDR1 MDHEN and CDR2 SYDVKM. CDR3 loop: CASSSLGGADGYTF. As DNA, the CDR3 is TGTGCCAGCAGCTCCCTAGGGGGCGCCGATGGCTACACCTTC.

This CDR3 reads CASSEEATGPEQFF. The CDR3 DNA is TGTGCCAGCAGTGAAGAGGCAACAGGGCCTGAGCAGTTCTTC. The chain employs TRBV6-1 and TRBJ2-1; tentative D call: TRBD1 (6 bases). V was clipped by 1 base and J by 9 bases, with 13 bases between them. Germline V lookup: CDR1 MNHNS, CDR2 SASEGT. This CDR3 comprises 14 residues.

The chain carries TRBV19 and TRBJ1-5; D is unclear. This CDR3 comprises 12 residues. The germline CDR1 and CDR2 sequences are LNHDA and SQIVND (reference sequence). Trimming shortened V by 5 bases and J by 5 bases, and 7 bases separated the two germline ends. Here the CDR3 DNA reads TGTGCCAGTAGTTCAGCGGATCAGCCCCAGCATTTT. This translates into CASSSADQPQHF.

By frequency in the sample, this clone is large. The gene calls are TRBV19 and TRBJ2-5; TRBD1 matches at 9 bases. This CDR3 comprises 14 residues. Losses at the gene ends were 4 bases for V and 4 bases for J; bases not matched to a gene: 4. Germline CDR1 is LNHDA and CDR2 is SQIVND (reference sequence). The CDR3 reads CASSTDRGGETQYF. CDR3 in DNA: TGTGCCAGTAGTACGGACAGGGGAGGAGAGACCCAGTACTTC.

Ten or more counts support this clone. The chain recombines TRBV11-3 with TRBJ2-7; 12 bases fit TRBD1. Germline trimming cut 5 bases from V and 6 bases from J; bases unmatched to any gene: 8. Germline V gene lookup returns CDR1 SGHNT and CDR2 YENEEA. The CDR3 consists of 15 residues. This chain's CDR3 is CASSQVGDRGREQYF. The CDR3 DNA reads as TGTGCCAGCAGCCAAGTAGGGGACAGGGGGCGCGAGCAGTACTTC.

This sequence joins TRBV30 and TRBJ1-2, with 11 bases matching TRBD1. V was pared by 1 base and J by 5 bases, with 12 bases of the junction left unmatched. This CDR3 spans 17 amino acids. Germline V gene lookup returns CDR1 GTSNPN and CDR2 SVGIG (reference sequence). CDR3 in amino acids: CAWSALGQGAHGYGYTF. CDR3 nucleotides: TGTGCCTGGAGTGCCCTCGGACAGGGGGCGCATGGGTATGGCTACACCTTC.